This T cell receptor beta chain was retrieved from a study of T cell responses to AZD1222 COVID-19 vaccine. Study-level findings and limits: Spike-specific TCR breadth and depth grew following two AZD1222 doses.

The table came from immunoSEQ multiplex PCR; TCRdb's copy has only in-frame clones and leaves some out. The repertoire holds roughly 120,000 clones, roughly 89% seen once, with roughly 14% in the top ten. This clone has a handful of counts. What it binds is not known. The clonotype comes from an adult who received the AZD1222 COVID-19 vaccine. This specimen consisted of peripheral blood, obtained 28 days after the second AZD1222 dose.

The CDR3 sequence: CASTKAANTEAFF. The DNA of the CDR3 is TGTGCCAGCACTAAGGCAGCGAACACTGAAGCTTTCTTT. The chain links TRBV6-5 to TRBJ1-1; no firm D call. This CDR3 has 13 amino acids. CDR1 and CDR2 from the germline V gene are MNHEY and SVGAGI. V lost 7 bases and J lost 1, with 10 bases in between.